Presented here are 32 T cell receptor beta chains from one specimen sequenced in a study of identical twins. TCRdb ran MiXCR on the 5' RACE reads and lists one entry per CDR3 protein. In the table there are 410,000 or so distinct CDR3 sequences, about 18% of which are singletons. The sequenced sample consisted of naive T cells sorted from blood. These receptors all come from a man aged 50-60 years in good health.

This clonotype was found a few times. The rearrangement links TRBV9 to TRBJ2-1, with a weak D call TRBD2 (6 bases). V lost 4 bases to trimming and J lost 6 bases, with 20 bases between them. The CDR3 consists of 16 residues. Per the germline V gene, CDR1 is SGDLS and CDR2 is YYNGEE. The chain's CDR3 is CASSQGRGVVTNEQFF. Written as DNA, the CDR3 is TGTGCCAGCAGCCAAGGCCGCGGGGTAGTTACCAATGAGCAGTTCTTC.

This clonotype was counted only a few times. This chain connects TRBV2 to TRBJ2-7, with D possibly being TRBD1 or TRBD2 (5 bases each). The CDR3 extends over 14 amino acids. V lost 7 bases, J lost 0 bases, and 13 bases lay in between. The germline gives CDR1 SNHLY, CDR2 FYNNEI. CDR3 sequence (DNA): TGTGCCAGCACCTTGGGACCGCGCTCCTACGAGCAGTACTTC. Translation gives CASTLGPRSYEQYF.

This clonotype was detected only once. The chain couples TRBV6-5 to TRBJ2-3, with 8 bases that match TRBD1. CDR1 is MNHEY, CDR2 SVGAGI, per germline. V was pared by 7 bases and J by 6 bases, with 3 bases of the junction left unmatched. CDR3 length equals 12 residues. The CDR3 nucleotides read TGTGCCAGCACCACAGGGGGGGATACGCAGTATTTT. It codes for CASTTGGDTQYF.

The V call is TRBV27, the J call TRBJ2-1; TRBD2 agrees at 12 bases. After removal of 8 bases from V and 9 bases from J, the junction contained 17 bases not matched to a gene. The CDR3 has 17 amino acids. The germline gives CDR1 MNHEY, CDR2 SMNVEV (reference sequence). This CDR3 reads CASLRLAGVGRGGEQFF. In DNA, the CDR3 is TGTGCCAGCCTAAGACTAGCGGGAGTTGGGCGGGGGGGTGAGCAGTTCTTC.

As DNA, the CDR3 is TGTGCCAGCAGCAGGTCCGACTACGAGCAGTACTTC. Amino acid sequence: CASSRSDYEQYF. This chain uses TRBV6-2 or TRBV6-3 with TRBJ2-7; D unresolved. This CDR3 comprises 12 residues. V lost 6 bases to trimming and J lost 3 bases, with 9 bases between them. Germline V gene lookup returns CDR1 MNHEY and CDR2 SVGEGT.

This clonotype was counted between two and nine times. The CDR3 loop reads CASSESNRVTEAFF. The CDR3 DNA reads as TGTGCCAGCAGTGAATCGAACAGGGTAACTGAAGCTTTCTTT. The chain couples TRBV6-4 to TRBJ1-1, with D possibly being TRBD1 (6 bases). Trimming removed 3 bases from V and 5 bases from J, with 13 bases in between. Per germline, CDR1 MRHNA and CDR2 SNTAGT. The CDR3 has 14 residues.

This clonotype was detected many times. This chain joins TRBV12-3 or TRBV12-4 and TRBJ2-3; 8 positions match TRBD2. The V and J ends lost 7 bases and 0 bases, in that order; junction bases with no gene match: 12. The CDR3 contains 17 residues. For the CDR3, the DNA is TGTGCCAGCATCCAGAGCGGGAGATTCGATAGCACAGATACGCAGTATTTT. Translation gives CASIQSGRFDSTDTQYF.

Many counts were recorded for this clonotype. The rearrangement links TRBV10-3 to TRBJ2-6, with D unclear. The germline CDR1 and CDR2 sequences are ENHRY and SYGVKD. The V end lost 0 bases, the J end lost 0 bases, and 12 bases lay between the germline ends. The CDR3 is 18 amino acids. The CDR3 bases are TGTGCCATCAGTGAGTCTGACGGACGTAACTCTGGGGCCAACGTCCTGACTTTC. Protein sequence: CAISESDGRNSGANVLTF.

This clonotype turned up a few times. The V and J genes are TRBV20-1 and TRBJ1-4, with 7 bases lining up with TRBD1. CDR1 is DFQATT and CDR2 is SNEGSKA in the germline V gene (reference sequence). Trimming at V came to 5 bases and at J to 3 bases, leaving 6 bases not matched to a gene. The CDR3 totals 14 residues. Written as DNA, the CDR3 is TGCAGTGCTCCTACAGGGGTTTCTAATGAAAAACTGTTTTTT. This translates into CSAPTGVSNEKLFF.

This clonotype was counted between two and nine times. CDR3 DNA: TGCAGCGTCAGCGGGACTAGCGGGAAGATCTACGAGCAGTACTTC. This encodes CSVSGTSGKIYEQYF. This rearrangement joins TRBV29-1 to TRBJ2-7; TRBD2 aligns across 13 bases. The V segment lost 6 bases and the J segment 3 bases; nucleotides outside the gene matches: 8. Germline-derived CDR1 and CDR2 are SQVTM and ANQGSEA. The CDR3 loop spans 15 amino acids.

This clonotype was observed a handful of times. The chain employs TRBV9 and TRBJ2-1; TRBD1 matches at 7 bases. CDR1 and CDR2 (germline): SGDLS, YYNGEE. J gave up 0 bases and V 0 bases, and 3 bases lay outside the gene matches. This CDR3 contains 16 residues. The CDR3 nucleotides are TGTGCCAGCAGCGTAGAGGGACAGAGCTCCTACAATGAGCAGTTCTTC. Translated, it gives CASSVEGQSSYNEQFF.

The V gene is TRBV4-3, the J gene TRBJ2-7; D remains unclear. Looked up from germline, CDR1 is LGHNA and CDR2 is YSLEER. V lost 0 bases and J 6 bases, leaving 6 bases between the germline ends. This CDR3 has 12 amino acids. The DNA for the CDR3 is TGCGCCAGCAGCCAAGATTGGGGCGAGCAGTACTTC. It encodes CASSQDWGEQYF.

The rearrangement uses TRBV29-1 and TRBJ2-7; 8 nucleotides agree with TRBD1. Germline CDR1 is SQVTM and CDR2 is ANQGSEA. The V segment lost 4 bases and the J segment 0 bases; nucleotides outside the gene matches: 8. The CDR3 consists of 15 residues. For the CDR3, the DNA is TGCAGCGTTGCCCTCCGGGACAGGTCCTCCTACGAGCAGTACTTC. Protein sequence: CSVALRDRSSYEQYF.

This chain links TRBV7-7 with TRBJ2-5, with 7 positions matching TRBD2. The CDR3 extends over 14 amino acids. CDR1 is SSHAT and CDR2 is FNYEAQ in the germline V gene (reference sequence). J gave up 3 bases and V 4 bases, and 5 bases lay outside the gene matches. The CDR3 here is CASSSRLAEETQYF. In nucleotides, the CDR3 is TGTGCCAGCAGCTCCCGACTAGCAGAAGAGACCCAGTACTTC.

There are many counts of this clonotype. The rearrangement joins TRBV6-5 to TRBJ2-2; 8 positions agree with TRBD1. In germline, CDR1 is MNHEY, CDR2 SVGAGI. The V segment lost 2 bases and the J segment 7 bases; nucleotides outside the gene matches: 9. The length of the CDR3 is 16 residues. The CDR3 is CASSYRRTGFGGELFF. The CDR3 bases are TGTGCCAGCAGTTACCGGAGGACAGGGTTCGGCGGGGAGCTGTTTTTT.

This clonotype was seen ten or more times. The chain employs TRBV11-1 and TRBJ2-7; 7 nucleotides align to TRBD2. The CDR3 length is 15 residues. J gave up 2 bases and V 0 bases, and 4 bases lay outside the gene matches. CDR1 SGHAT and CDR2 FQDESV come from the germline V gene (reference sequence). CDR3 residues: CASSLAGGSAYEQYF. CDR3 in DNA: TGTGCCAGCAGCTTAGCCGGCGGGAGTGCCTACGAGCAGTACTTC.

The gene calls are TRBV20-1 and TRBJ2-1, with 7 bases aligning to TRBD2. The ends lost 2 bases at V and 0 bases at J; junction bases unmatched: 4. The CDR3 runs 15 residues. Germline CDR1 is DFQATT and CDR2 is SNEGSKA (reference sequence). CDR3: CSARRGESSYNEQFF. The CDR3 DNA reads TGCAGTGCTAGACGGGGGGAGAGCTCCTACAATGAGCAGTTCTTC.

V and J are TRBV24-1 and TRBJ2-5; the D is unclear. V was cut by 3 bases and J by 7 bases, with 14 bases left in between. The CDR3 has 14 residues. Germline CDR1 reads KGHDR; CDR2 reads SFDVKD. DNA for the CDR3: TGTGCCACCAGTGATCGTATGTCAGATCGGACCCAGTACTTC. Amino acids: CATSDRMSDRTQYF.

This chain links TRBV7-2 with TRBJ2-3; possible D gene TRBD1, 5 bases. The germline V and J ends were trimmed by 5 bases and 5 bases, with 11 bases remaining between them. Germline V lookup: CDR1 SGHTA, CDR2 FQGNSA. The CDR3 loop spans 13 amino acids. The CDR3 sequence is CASSKPGQDTQYF. CDR3 nucleotides: TGTGCCAGCAGCAAACCAGGGCAAGATACGCAGTATTTT.

This clonotype turned up a few times. The J gene is TRBJ2-7, the V gene TRBV27; D may be TRBD2 (5 bases). The germline CDR1 and CDR2 sequences are MNHEY and SMNVEV (reference sequence). The CDR3 has 14 amino acids. V was pared by 7 bases and J by 2 bases, with 15 bases between. CDR3 amino acids: CASTPNGLTYEQYF. CDR3 DNA sequence: TGTGCCAGCACCCCCAATGGACTGACCTACGAGCAGTACTTC.

In its sample, this clonotype was seen many times. The CDR3 loop is CASSLYDSNYGYTF. CDR3 DNA: TGTGCCAGCAGTTTATACGACAGCAACTATGGCTACACCTTC. This chain uses TRBV28 with TRBJ1-2, with D perhaps TRBD1 (5 bases). V gave up 1 base and J gave up 2 bases, with 8 bases separating them. Germline CDR1 and CDR2: MDHEN and SYDVKM. The CDR3 is 14 amino acids.

The V gene is TRBV2, the J gene TRBJ2-1; tentative D call: TRBD2 (6 bases). Germline-derived CDR1 and CDR2 are SNHLY and FYNNEI. Trimming stripped 7 bases from V and 4 bases from J, with 11 bases between. The CDR3 loop spans 13 amino acids. CDR3 bases: TGTGCCAGCACCAGGACTACATACAATGAGCAGTTCTTC. Protein: CASTRTTYNEQFF.

CDR3 nucleotides: TGTGCCAGCAGGGAGCAGGGTTGGAATTCACCCCTCCACTTT. Its translation: CASREQGWNSPLHF. V gene TRBV6-1 combines with J gene TRBJ1-6, with D tentatively TRBD1 (5 bases). CDR1 is MNHNS and CDR2 is SASEGT in the germline V gene. Trimming pared 6 bases from V and 7 bases from J, leaving 13 bases between. This CDR3 comprises 14 residues.

This clonotype has a handful of counts. V is TRBV25-1 and J is TRBJ2-6; TRBD1 agrees at 12 bases. This CDR3 contains 18 residues. Per germline, CDR1 MGHDK and CDR2 SYGVNS. The J segment lost 4 bases and the V segment lost 4 bases, leaving 8 bases of the junction unmatched. CDR3 residues: CASSAWDRGRAGANVLTF. CDR3 in DNA: TGTGCCAGCAGTGCTTGGGACAGGGGGCGAGCCGGGGCCAACGTCCTGACTTTC.

In this sample, this clonotype turned up a few times. The chain is built from TRBV7-2 and TRBJ1-2, with D perhaps matching TRBD1 (5 bases). Germline V lookup: CDR1 SGHTA, CDR2 FQGNSA. The CDR3 spans 11 residues. Trimming took 4 bases from V and 8 from J, leaving 8 bases between them. The CDR3 spells CASSYGGGYTF. The CDR3 DNA is TGTGCCAGCAGCTACGGGGGAGGCTACACCTTC. Drawing the rest from reference TRBV7-2 and TRBJ1-2, the complete variable domain is GAGVSQSPSNKVTEKGKDVELRCDPISGHTALYWYRQSLGQGLEFLIYFQGNSAPDKSGLPSDRFSAERTGGSVSTLTIQRTQQEDSAVYLCASSYGGGYTFGSGTRLTVV.

The rearrangement joins TRBV27 to TRBJ2-7; D is possibly TRBD1 (5 bases). The germline CDR1 and CDR2 sequences are MNHEY and SMNVEV (reference sequence). V lost 5 bases and J 6 bases, leaving 14 bases between the germline ends. The CDR3 covers 13 residues. CDR3 DNA sequence: TGTGCCAGCAGTCTTCAGGGCTGGGGCGAGCAGTACTTC. Amino acids: CASSLQGWGEQYF.

This clonotype was counted at least ten times. The V call is TRBV6-2 or TRBV6-3, the J call TRBJ2-6; no clear D. Germline assignment: CDR1 MNHEY and CDR2 SVGEGT. The CDR3 is made up of 11 amino acids. V dropped 10 bases and J dropped 8 bases, with 9 bases sitting between them. The CDR3 spells CATLRTNVLTF. CDR3 sequence (DNA): TGTGCCACGCTCAGGACCAACGTCCTGACTTTC.

The V and J genes are TRBV25-1 and TRBJ1-1; D perhaps matches TRBD1 (6 bases). The CDR3 extends over 13 amino acids. Germline V gene data show CDR1 as MGHDK and CDR2 as SYGVNS. The ends were cut back, 2 bases at V and 6 bases at J, with 10 bases in the middle. CDR3 sequence reads: CASSEIKGAEAFF. The CDR3 DNA reads as TGTGCCAGCAGTGAAATTAAGGGGGCTGAAGCTTTCTTT.

The chain recombines TRBV29-1 with TRBJ2-5; D is undetermined. V gave up 3 bases and J gave up 4 bases, with 15 bases separating them. This CDR3 comprises 14 residues. Germline loops: CDR1 SQVTM, CDR2 ANQGSEA. For the CDR3, the DNA is TGCAGCGTTGAGTGGGCACGGTTCTCAGAGACCCAGTACTTC. The encoded protein is CSVEWARFSETQYF. The full variable domain, its missing parts supplied by reference TRBV29-1 and TRBJ2-5, is SAVISQKPSRDICQRGTSLTIQCQVDSQVTMMFWYRQQPGQSLTLIATANQGSEATYESGFVIDKFPISRPNLTFSTLTVSNMSPEDSSIYLCSVEWARFSETQYFGPGTRLLVL.

CDR3: CATKGSSTDTQYF. The CDR3 DNA is TGTGCCACCAAGGGGAGTAGCACAGATACGCAGTATTTT. The chain joins TRBV10-3 to TRBJ2-3; D may be TRBD1 or TRBD2 (5 bases each). Trimming removed 10 bases from V and 0 bases from J, with 11 bases in between. Germline values: CDR1 ENHRY, CDR2 SYGVKD. The CDR3 loop spans 13 amino acids.

This clonotype has at least ten counts. The chain uses TRBV5-1 and TRBJ2-3; D uncertain. The CDR3 has 14 amino acids. The V end was cut by 7 bases, the J end by 2 bases, with 14 bases between. Germline V gene sequence: CDR1 SGHRS, CDR2 YFSETQ. CDR3: CASQVALITDTQYF. As DNA, the CDR3 is TGCGCCAGCCAGGTAGCTCTAATCACAGATACGCAGTATTTT.

This chain uses TRBV15 with TRBJ2-1; D gene unclear. The CDR3 has 16 residues. Looked up from germline, CDR1 is LNHNV and CDR2 is YYDKDF (reference sequence). Trimming took off 0 bases at V and 4 bases at J, with 13 bases between the two ends. CDR3 DNA sequence: TGTGCCACCAGCAGAGATTTTACATACCAATACAATGAGCAGTTCTTC. Translated: CATSRDFTYQYNEQFF.